The 25 T cell receptor beta chains below come from one sample, sequenced in a study of cytomegalovirus exposure and HLA in healthy donors. The study ran its PCR with 60 Vbeta and 13 Jbeta primers. Repertoires were generated with immunoSEQ multiplex PCR, while TCRdb's copy carries only in-frame clones and drops some. There are about 64,000 clones in the sample; over 60% occur only once, and about 3% lies in the top ten. What was sequenced was PBMCs. The receptors here all came from a woman between 45 and 65 years old in good health and CMV-seronegative.

The chain has TRBV10-2 and TRBJ2-5, with D perhaps matching TRBD2 (5 bases). The V gene lost 7 bases and the J gene lost 3 bases, with 15 bases spanning the gap. The CDR3 runs to 14 residues. Looked up from germline, CDR1 is WSHSY and CDR2 is SAAADI. The CDR3 sequence: CASIDRMREETQYF. The CDR3 region has the DNA TGCGCCAGCATCGACCGAATGAGGGAAGAGACCCAGTACTTC.

CDR3 residues: CASSATNYLNEQFF. The CDR3 DNA sequence: TGTGCCAGCAGTGCCACCAACTACCTCAATGAGCAGTTCTTC. J is TRBJ2-1 and V is TRBV6-1, with no clear D. Germline-derived CDR1 and CDR2 are MNHNS and SASEGT. There are 14 residues in the CDR3. V lost 4 bases and J lost 6, with 13 bases in between.

The genes are TRBV4-3 and TRBJ2-1; 10 bases agree with TRBD2. This CDR3 spans 16 amino acids. V shed 1 base and J 9 bases; nucleotides not matched to a gene: 9. Germline CDR1 and CDR2: LGHNA and YSLEER. The CDR3 protein is CASSQGLSSGRGEQFF. The DNA of the CDR3 is TGCGCCAGCAGCCAAGGACTTTCTAGCGGGAGAGGTGAGCAGTTCTTC.

This clone was seen only a few times. The chain combines TRBV28 with TRBJ1-5, with D maybe TRBD1 (6 bases). The CDR3 sequence is 15 residues long. Deletions cut 3 bases from V and 4 bases from J, with 13 bases between. The germline CDR1 and CDR2 sequences are MDHEN and SYDVKM. The CDR3 coding sequence is TGTGCCAGCAGTTTCGGGACAAATATGAATCAGCCCCAGCATTTT. Translation: CASSFGTNMNQPQHF.

J is TRBJ1-2 and V is TRBV5-1, with TRBD1 identical over 9 bases. From germline, CDR1 is SGHRS and CDR2 YFSETQ. With V trimmed by 2 bases and J by 2 bases, 7 bases remained unmatched. The CDR3 runs to 16 residues. The CDR3 loop is CASSLTGTGWNYGYTF. Here the CDR3 DNA reads TGCGCCAGCAGCTTAACCGGGACAGGGTGGAACTATGGCTACACCTTC.

The chain combines TRBV7-2 with TRBJ1-3; TRBD1 aligns across 10 bases. Trimming cost V 5 bases and J 4 bases; bases outside gene matches: 8. Germline assignment: CDR1 SGHTA and CDR2 FQGNSA. This CDR3 comprises 16 residues. CDR3 region: CASSQTGGIVGNTIYF. CDR3 nucleotides: TGTGCCAGCAGCCAGACAGGGGGCATCGTAGGAAACACCATATATTTT.

V usage is TRBV5-8 and J usage is TRBJ2-7, with D possibly matching TRBD1 (5 bases). There are 14 residues in the CDR3. From germline, CDR1 is SGHTS and CDR2 YDEGEE. Trimming left V 1 base short and J 3 bases short, with 11 bases between. The CDR3, as DNA: TGTGCCAGCAGCTTGAACAGGCAAGTCTACGAGCAGTACTTC. Its translation is CASSLNRQVYEQYF.

The chain is built from TRBV6-5 and TRBJ2-2; 8 bases are a match to TRBD1. The V segment lost 8 bases and the J segment 4 bases; nucleotides outside the gene matches: 9. CDR3 size: 15 residues. Looked up from germline, CDR1 is MNHEY and CDR2 is SVGAGI. Here the CDR3 reads CASATTGTGTGELFF. DNA of the CDR3: TGTGCCAGCGCAACCACCGGGACAGGCACCGGGGAGCTGTTTTTT.

V gene TRBV27 combines with J gene TRBJ2-1, with 12 bases that match TRBD2. The V gene's germline CDR1 is MNHEY and CDR2 SMNVEV (reference sequence). This CDR3 region has 20 residues. V dropped 2 bases and J dropped 12; count of bases not matched to a gene: 23. The CDR3 nucleotides are TGTGCCAGCAGTTTAAATCAAGCTAGCGGGAGGGCCTATACCACAGTGGCGCAGTTCTTC. Protein product: CASSLNQASGRAYTTVAQFF.

V usage is TRBV5-6 and J usage is TRBJ1-1; 10 bases line up with TRBD1. The length of the CDR3 is 15 residues. CDR1 and CDR2 (germline): SGHDT, YYEEEE. V trimming: 3 bases; J trimming: 4 bases; junction bases outside the gene matches: 6. The CDR3 loop is CASSWDRGSSTEAFF. DNA for the CDR3: TGTGCCAGCAGCTGGGACAGGGGATCGAGCACTGAAGCTTTCTTT.

The rearrangement links TRBV5-1 to TRBJ2-7; 9 nucleotides agree with TRBD1. CDR1 and CDR2 (germline): SGHRS, YFSETQ. CDR3 size: 16 residues. The trim removed 1 base at V and 6 bases at J, leaving 11 bases unmatched. CDR3: CASSLSRGQGQSEQYF. The DNA for the CDR3 is TGCGCCAGCAGCTTGTCCCGGGGACAGGGTCAATCCGAGCAGTACTTC.

V gene TRBV6-5 combines with J gene TRBJ1-5; 7 bases map to TRBD1. Germline values: CDR1 MNHEY, CDR2 SVGAGI. Unmatched junction bases numbered 10, after V lost 5 bases and J lost 12 bases. The CDR3 has 13 amino acids. The CDR3 here is CASSTTGEDVQHF. The DNA for the CDR3 is TGTGCCAGCAGTACTACAGGGGAGGATGTCCAGCATTTT.

The V and J genes are TRBV4-3 and TRBJ1-2; D is uncertain. The V gene lost 3 bases and the J gene lost 2 bases, with 10 bases spanning the gap. Germline CDR1 and CDR2: LGHNA and YSLEER. The CDR3 contains 14 residues. CDR3 loop: CASSQNRGNYGYTF. In DNA, the CDR3 is TGCGCCAGCAGCCAGAATCGCGGGAACTATGGCTACACCTTC.

The chain employs TRBV7-2 and TRBJ2-1, with D possibly matching TRBD1 (7 bases). CDR1 and CDR2 (germline): SGHTA, FQGNSA. V was shortened by 1 base and J by 4 bases, with 11 bases between the two germline ends. This CDR3 contains 15 residues. The CDR3: CASSLDRGGYNEQFF. In DNA form, the CDR3 reads TGTGCCAGCAGCTTAGACAGGGGAGGTTACAATGAGCAGTTCTTC.

The chain recombines TRBV20-1 with TRBJ1-1, with a tentative D call TRBD1 (6 bases). CDR1 and CDR2 from the germline V gene are DFQATT and SNEGSKA (reference sequence). With 6 bases removed from V and 6 bases from J, the gap between germline ends came to 11 bases. CDR3 length: 11 residues. The CDR3 reads CSALGQSEAFF. CDR3 nucleotides: TGCAGTGCCCTAGGACAGTCTGAAGCTTTCTTT.

The CDR3 nucleotides read TGTGCCAGCAGCCGGGGGGCGGACTACGAGCAGTACTTC. Protein: CASSRGADYEQYF. V is TRBV7-6 and J is TRBJ2-7; D may be TRBD2 (7 bases). The CDR3 covers 13 residues. The ends were cut back, 5 bases at V and 3 bases at J, with 11 bases in the middle. Germline CDR1 is SGHVS and CDR2 is FNYEAQ.

The chain recombines TRBV4-1 with TRBJ2-7, with a weak D call TRBD2 (5 bases). CDR1 is MGHRA, CDR2 YSYEKL, per germline. Trimming took 1 base from V and 2 from J, leaving 9 bases between them. The CDR3 contains 14 residues. CDR3 sequence reads: CASSQANGAYEQYF. The DNA of the CDR3 is TGCGCCAGCAGCCAAGCTAACGGGGCCTACGAGCAGTACTTC.

The chain joins TRBV6-5 to TRBJ2-1; TRBD1 matches at 10 bases. The CDR3 totals 15 residues. Germline CDR1 is MNHEY and CDR2 is SVGAGI. V shed 4 bases, J shed 6 bases, and the junction held 6 bases outside the gene matches. CDR3 coding DNA: TGTGCCAGCAGTTTCAACCGGGACAGGGGCAATGAGCAGTTCTTC. Residues: CASSFNRDRGNEQFF.

The chain employs TRBV7-3 and TRBJ1-2, with 8 bases matching TRBD1. V gave up 2 bases and J gave up 6 bases; unmatched junction bases: 5. Per germline, CDR1 SGHTA and CDR2 FQGTGA. The CDR3 sequence is 14 residues long. The CDR3 is CASSLLDRVDGYTF. CDR3 coding DNA: TGTGCCAGCAGCTTACTGGACAGGGTGGATGGCTACACCTTC.

The J gene is TRBJ2-7, the V gene TRBV15; 8 positions agree with TRBD2. Germline V gives CDR1 LNHNV, CDR2 YYDKDF (reference sequence). This CDR3 spans 16 amino acids. With 5 bases clipped from V and 2 bases from J, the junction kept 11 bases outside the gene matches. The CDR3 reads CATSPRSTSGTYEQYF. The DNA for the CDR3 is TGTGCCACCAGCCCCCGGTCAACTAGCGGAACCTACGAGCAGTACTTC.

The chain joins TRBV2 to TRBJ1-1; perhaps TRBD1 as D (6 bases). This CDR3 contains 14 residues. With 6 bases removed from V and 3 bases from J, the gap between germline ends came to 14 bases. Per germline, CDR1 SNHLY and CDR2 FYNNEI. The CDR3 nucleotides are TGTGCCAGCAGAGACCCACAGGGTCACACTGAAGCTTTCTTT. Translation gives CASRDPQGHTEAFF. Full variable domain (outside the CDR3, taken from reference TRBV2 and TRBJ1-1): EPEVTQTPSHQVTQMGQEVILRCVPISNHLYFYWYRQILGQKVEFLVSFYNNEISEKSEIFDDQFSVERPDGSNFTLKIRSTKLEDSAMYFCASRDPQGHTEAFFGQGTRLTVV.

This clone was counted only a few times. The gene calls are TRBV2 and TRBJ1-1, with D unclear. This CDR3 comprises 13 residues. Germline CDR1 and CDR2: SNHLY and FYNNEI. Trimming removed 7 bases at V and 1 base at J, with 10 bases between. The CDR3 nucleotides are TGTGCCAGCAAACTAGACACGAACACTGAAGCTTTCTTT. This translates into CASKLDTNTEAFF.

This clone was seen only a few times. This rearrangement joins TRBV5-1 to TRBJ2-7; TRBD2 agrees at 13 bases. The CDR3 loop spans 17 amino acids. V shed 1 base and J 6 bases; nucleotides not matched to a gene: 10. Germline CDR1 SGHRS, CDR2 YFSETQ. The CDR3 spells CASSLTATSGRRGEQYF. The CDR3 coding sequence is TGCGCCAGCAGCTTGACTGCGACTAGCGGGAGGAGAGGCGAGCAGTACTTC.

The chain couples TRBV7-9 to TRBJ1-4, with TRBD1 as a possible D gene (6 bases). This CDR3 is built from 13 residues. Trimming shortened V by 4 bases and J by 5 bases, and 8 bases separated the two germline ends. Germline CDR1 reads SEHNR; CDR2 reads FQNEAQ (reference sequence). The CDR3 DNA reads as TGTGCCAGCAGCTCTCAGGGGAATGAAAAACTGTTTTTT. Protein product: CASSSQGNEKLFF.

The chain joins TRBV5-4 to TRBJ1-2; D uncertain. The germline gives CDR1 SGHNT, CDR2 YYREEE (reference sequence). Trimming removed 2 bases from V and 1 base from J, with 12 bases in between. The CDR3 loop spans 15 amino acids. CDR3 sequence reads: CASSLPGTRNYGYTF. CDR3 sequence (DNA): TGTGCCAGCAGCTTACCAGGCACCCGTAACTATGGCTACACCTTC.